This TCR beta chain originates from a study of T-cell reconstitution after alpha-beta-depleted transplantation in children. Researchers prepared the TCRbeta library using unique molecular identifiers, the study reports. One entry per CDR3 protein results from TCRdb running MiXCR on the PCR reads. The repertoire has 530,000 or so distinct CDR3 sequences, 20% to 30% of them found once; the top ten carry under 45%. As regards this clonotype: Its antigen is currently unknown.

CDR3 size: 17 residues. V was cut by 5 bases and J by 7 bases, with 24 bases left in between. Study-level points and caveats: At the one-year point after transplant, T-cell counts and TCRbeta diversity were found to come mostly from T cells that had been newly produced. Recipient T cells and thymic progenitors that survived gave rise to the high TCRbeta diversity observed at day 60 in some patients. Reportedly, only several hundred clones from non-depleted graft cells drove alpha-beta T-cell counts at about two months.

The receptor was derived from a boy in the first two years of life with Wiskott-Aldrich syndrome, due to receive a stem cell transplant. Sequencing was performed on PBMCs, taken before TCRalphabeta/CD19-depleted stem cell transplant. The V call is TRBV12-3 or TRBV12-4, the J call TRBJ1-5; D is perhaps TRBD1 (5 bases). The CDR3 DNA reads as TGTGCCAGCAGTCCTGAGGGGTTACCCGGGGGTGGACAGCCCCAGCATTTT. Translated: CASSPEGLPGGGQPQHF.